This TCR beta chain was profiled in a study of Graves' ophthalmopathy and Graves' hyperthyroidism. V was cut by 3 bases and J by 4 bases, with 15 bases left in between. The CDR3 has 15 amino acids. This clonotype showed up many times. Using RNA transcripts, the TCR beta CDR3 regions were amplified. The workflow started with a first-round RT-PCR run with HTBI primers and then moved on to a second-round multiplex PCR. TCRdb re-derived calls from the multiplex PCR reads in MiXCR, one entry per CDR3 protein. Of more than 550,000 distinct CDR3 sequences listed, about 41% are singletons. The chain links TRBV12-3 or TRBV12-4 to TRBJ2-5, with TRBD1 as a possible D gene (6 bases). Sequencing was performed on peripheral blood. The TCR comes from an adult man with Graves' ophthalmopathy. CDR3 in amino acids: CASSLRQGSSETQYF. The CDR3, as DNA: TGTGCCAGCAGTTTGAGGCAGGGGTCTTCAGAGACCCAGTACTTC.